The 23 T cell receptor beta chains presented below share a single source sample, sequenced in a study of graft-versus-host responses after intestinal transplantation. No cognate antigen is known for these TCRs. Sequenced by immunoSEQ multiplex PCR; TCRdb stores in-frame clones only, minus some. The sample has over 85,000 clones; about 95% are singletons. The specimen comprised unstimulated CD4+ T cells sorted from spleen or lymph node cells, sampled before transplant. The receptors stem from a human donor who was the organ donor for an intestinal transplant.

The rearrangement uses TRBV6-4 and TRBJ1-1; 8 nucleotides align to TRBD1. The CDR3 runs 13 residues. The V gene end was trimmed by 4 bases and the J gene end by 4 bases; junction bases not matched to a gene: 2. Germline V CDR1 and CDR2: MRHNA, SNTAGT. The CDR3 DNA is TGTGCCAGCAGTGCAGACAGGGGCACTGAAGCTTTCTTT. Its translation is CASSADRGTEAFF.

This clone was detected once. The J gene is TRBJ1-1, the V gene TRBV11-1, with unresolved D. Trimming pared 0 bases from V and 4 bases from J, leaving 9 bases between. Germline V gene data show CDR1 as SGHAT and CDR2 as FQDESV (reference sequence). CDR3 size: 14 residues. Here the CDR3 DNA reads TGTGCCAGCAGCTTAGCCGGGGTTGTCACTGAAGCTTTCTTT. Translating it yields CASSLAGVVTEAFF.

This chain connects TRBV7-2 to TRBJ2-5; D call uncertain. TRBJ2-7 explains the end of the DNA better; the J call may be wrong. Germline-derived CDR1 and CDR2 are SGHTA and FQGNSA. This CDR3 is built from 14 residues. The CDR3 protein is CASSLRGFSYEQYF. CDR3 nucleotides: TGTGCCAGCAGCTTAAGAGGTTTTTCCTACGAGCAGTACTTC.

The rearrangement uses TRBV18 and TRBJ1-2; possibly TRBD1 for D (5 bases). Germline CDR1 KGHSH, CDR2 LQKENI. This CDR3 has 14 residues. Deletions cut 0 bases from V and 5 bases from J, with 10 bases between. The CDR3 bases are TGTGCCAGCTCACCACCGGCGGGGGGGTATGGCTACACCTTC. Protein: CASSPPAGGYGYTF.

In its sample, this clone was seen a few times. The chain carries TRBV7-8 and TRBJ1-5; unclear D gene. Germline assignment: CDR1 SGHVS and CDR2 FQNEAQ. This CDR3 contains 12 residues. V lost 5 bases, J lost 3 bases, and 5 bases lay in between. The CDR3, as DNA: TGTGCCAGCAGCCCCCACAATCAGCCCCAGCATTTT. Translated: CASSPHNQPQHF. The variable domain in full, with the rest retrieved from reference TRBV7-8 and TRBJ1-5, is GAGVSQSPRYKVAKRGQDVALRCDPISGHVSLFWYQQALGQGPEFLTYFQNEAQLDKSGLPSDRFFAERPEGSVSTLKIQRTQQEDSAVYLCASSPHNQPQHFGDGTRLSIL.

The rearrangement links TRBV11-3 to TRBJ1-1; 9 bases align to TRBD1. Germline V gives CDR1 SGHNT, CDR2 YENEEA. This CDR3 has 13 residues. Losses at the gene ends were 2 bases for V and 7 bases for J; bases not matched to a gene: 2. Here the CDR3 DNA reads TGTGCCAGCAGCTTAACAGGGGGCCTTGAAGCTTTCTTT. It translates to CASSLTGGLEAFF.

The chain carries TRBV4-1 and TRBJ2-7; D not resolved. Germline values: CDR1 MGHRA, CDR2 YSYEKL. The CDR3 covers 15 residues. V lost 4 bases, J lost 3 bases, and 16 bases lay in between. CDR3 bases: TGCGCCAGCAGCCGAGGCGCTCAGGCTTACTACGAGCAGTACTTC. This codes for CASSRGAQAYYEQYF.

V is TRBV7-2 and J is TRBJ2-5; D possibly corresponds to TRBD1 (6 bases). Germline loops: CDR1 SGHTA, CDR2 FQGNSA. V was cut by 1 base and J by 2 bases, with 14 bases left in between. The CDR3 loop spans 16 amino acids. DNA for the CDR3: TGTGCCAGCAGCTTAGGGTTACAGGGCCGGCAAGAGACCCAGTACTTC. Translation gives CASSLGLQGRQETQYF. Combining the CDR3 with reference TRBV7-2 and TRBJ2-5 gives the whole variable domain GAGVSQSPSNKVTEKGKDVELRCDPISGHTALYWYRQSLGQGLEFLIYFQGNSAPDKSGLPSDRFSAERTGGSVSTLTIQRTQQEDSAVYLCASSLGLQGRQETQYFGPGTRLLVL.

The chain joins TRBV18 to TRBJ2-7; D may correspond to TRBD1 or TRBD2 (5 bases each). CDR1 and CDR2 from the germline V gene are KGHSH and LQKENI. The length of the CDR3 is 12 residues. With 5 bases removed from V and 6 bases from J, the gap between germline ends came to 11 bases. The CDR3 bases are TGTGCCAGCTCAGTACGGGACGGCGAGCAGTACTTC. Translated: CASSVRDGEQYF.

In DNA form, the CDR3 reads TGTGCCAGCAGCTGGGACAGGGTCGGCTACACCTTC. Its translation: CASSWDRVGYTF. This chain uses TRBV11-3 with TRBJ1-2; 9 bases match TRBD1. Trimming cost V 4 bases and J 8 bases; bases outside gene matches: 2. The CDR3 extends over 12 amino acids. CDR1 and CDR2 (germline): SGHNT, YENEEA.

V usage is TRBV6-1 and J usage is TRBJ1-1; 8 nucleotides agree with TRBD1. CDR1 and CDR2 (germline): MNHNS, SASEGT. The CDR3 totals 17 residues. The trim removed 4 bases at V and 4 bases at J, leaving 14 bases unmatched. The CDR3 here is CASSGNRQGHPFTEAFF. CDR3 nucleotide sequence: TGTGCCAGCAGTGGAAACCGACAGGGGCATCCATTCACTGAAGCTTTCTTT.

The chain has TRBV18 and TRBJ1-2; D may be TRBD1 (5 bases). Deletions cut 0 bases from V and 5 bases from J, with 10 bases between. The CDR3 has 14 amino acids. CDR1 and CDR2 from the germline V gene are KGHSH and LQKENI. DNA for the CDR3: TGTGCCAGCTCACCACCGGGGCCGGAGTATGGCTACACCTTC. Protein sequence: CASSPPGPEYGYTF.

The J gene is TRBJ1-1, the V gene TRBV11-3, with 10 bases that match TRBD1. V gave up 5 bases and J gave up 11 bases; unmatched junction bases: 17. Germline CDR1 SGHNT, CDR2 YENEEA. The CDR3 has 16 residues. CDR3 sequence: CASSPTGDRGPGRAFF. Here the CDR3 DNA reads TGTGCCAGCAGCCCGACCGGAGACAGGGGGCCGGGTCGGGCTTTCTTT.

This chain links TRBV6-5 with TRBJ1-5, with D possibly matching TRBD1 (6 bases). The CDR3 spans 14 residues. The germline V gene encodes CDR1 MNHEY and CDR2 SVGAGI. Trimming took 6 bases from V and 8 from J, leaving 17 bases between them. The CDR3 loop is CASSVSSGAKPQHF. In nucleotides, the CDR3 is TGTGCCAGCAGCGTAAGTTCAGGGGCAAAGCCCCAGCATTTT.

V gene TRBV28 combines with J gene TRBJ2-5, with D tentatively TRBD2 (5 bases). This CDR3 is built from 18 residues. From germline, CDR1 is MDHEN and CDR2 SYDVKM. V gave up 6 bases and J gave up 1 base, with 24 bases separating them. This chain's CDR3 is CASRSPRVVSGSQETQYF. As DNA, the CDR3 is TGTGCCAGCAGATCTCCGCGGGTCGTATCGGGGAGCCAAGAGACCCAGTACTTC.

The chain links TRBV27 to TRBJ1-5, with D perhaps TRBD1 (5 bases). CDR3 length equals 15 residues. Germline lookup yields CDR1 MNHEY and CDR2 SMNVEV (reference sequence). Trimming left V 0 bases short and J 5 bases short, with 11 bases between. The CDR3 sequence is CASSLSGALDQPQHF. CDR3 DNA sequence: TGTGCCAGCAGTTTATCAGGGGCGCTTGATCAGCCCCAGCATTTT.

The CDR3 region has the DNA TGTGCCAGTAGTATCGGCAGCAACTATGGCTACACCTTC. It yields the protein CASSIGSNYGYTF. This chain links TRBV19 with TRBJ1-2; D is uncertain. The CDR3 sequence is 13 residues long. The germline V gene has CDR1 LNHDA and CDR2 SQIVND (reference sequence). Trimming removed 3 bases from V and 2 bases from J, with 7 bases in between.

As regards this clone: The same CDR3 is also encoded by other DNA sequences in this sample. This chain connects TRBV11-3 to TRBJ1-2; no firm D call. V gave up 4 bases and J gave up 5 bases, with 14 bases separating them. The CDR3 loop spans 14 amino acids. CDR1 and CDR2 from the germline V gene are SGHNT and YENEEA. The CDR3 loop is CASSSSIDLYGYTF. CDR3 bases: TGTGCCAGCAGCTCCTCCATCGACCTATATGGCTACACCTTC.

The chain is built from TRBV19 and TRBJ1-1; tentative D call: TRBD1 (5 bases). CDR3 length: 16 residues. The germline V gene encodes CDR1 LNHDA and CDR2 SQIVND (reference sequence). Trimming removed 5 bases at V and 1 base at J, with 17 bases between. The CDR3 sequence is CASSWAPGQSNTEAFF. CDR3 DNA sequence: TGTGCCAGTAGTTGGGCCCCGGGGCAGTCGAACACTGAAGCTTTCTTT.

This sequence joins TRBV19 and TRBJ1-5; no definite D call. Germline CDR1 is LNHDA and CDR2 is SQIVND (reference sequence). Trimming cost V 5 bases and J 0 bases, with 8 bases left between them. The CDR3 totals 14 residues. The CDR3 DNA reads as TGTGCCAGTAGTTTTCAGGATAGCAATCAGCCCCAGCATTTT. Its translation is CASSFQDSNQPQHF.

The V call is TRBV28, the J call TRBJ1-1, with 7 bases that match TRBD1. After removal of 3 bases from V and 1 base from J, the junction contained 5 bases not matched to a gene. CDR3 length: 15 residues. Germline-derived CDR1 and CDR2 are MDHEN and SYDVKM. The CDR3, as DNA: TGTGCCAGCAGTTTTGAACAGGGGAAGAACACTGAAGCTTTCTTT. It specifies CASSFEQGKNTEAFF.

This sequence joins TRBV5-4 and TRBJ2-1, with 10 bases lining up with TRBD2. V dropped 4 bases and J dropped 9; count of bases not matched to a gene: 7. Germline V gene data show CDR1 as SGHNT and CDR2 as YYREEE (reference sequence). The CDR3 consists of 14 residues. The CDR3 loop is CASSAQGLAFEQFF. Written as DNA, the CDR3 is TGTGCCAGCAGCGCCCAGGGACTAGCGTTTGAGCAGTTCTTC. The full variable domain, in which reference TRBV5-4 and TRBJ2-1 provide the parts outside the CDR3, is ETGVTQSPTHLIKTRGQQVTLRCSSQSGHNTVSWYQQALGQGPQFIFQYYREEENGRGNFPPRFSGLQFPNYSSELNVNALELDDSALYLCASSAQGLAFEQFFGPGTRLTVL.

The V gene is TRBV2, the J gene TRBJ1-6; D is uncertain. CDR1 is SNHLY and CDR2 is FYNNEI in the germline V gene. V was shortened by 2 bases and J by 6 bases, with 14 bases between the two germline ends. This CDR3 is 16 amino acids long. This CDR3 reads CASSELSTAFNSPLHF. The CDR3 DNA follows: TGTGCCAGCAGTGAACTTAGTACGGCCTTTAATTCACCCCTCCACTTT.